The 21 T cell receptor beta chains below come from one sample, sequenced in a study of blood T cell repertoires in COVID-19. Libraries were prepared by immunoSEQ multiplex PCR; TCRdb keeps only in-frame clonotypes and omits some of them. The sample carries approximately 240,000 clones, approximately 84% recorded once. Sample: peripheral blood. These receptors originate from a man in his fifties or sixties with acute or convalescent COVID-19.

The gene calls are TRBV6-5 and TRBJ2-1, with D possibly matching TRBD2 (6 bases). The V end lost 7 bases, the J end lost 10 bases, and 17 bases lay between the germline ends. The CDR3 extends over 13 amino acids. Germline V gives CDR1 MNHEY, CDR2 SVGAGI. DNA of the CDR3: TGTGCCAGCATGGTAGCGGAGAAAGTAGAGCAGTTCTTC. Residues: CASMVAEKVEQFF.

The CDR3 nucleotides are TGCGCCAGCAGTGCGGGACAGCCCTACGAGCAGTACTTC. It encodes CASSAGQPYEQYF. This rearrangement joins TRBV5-1 to TRBJ2-7; tentatively, D is TRBD1 (7 bases). The CDR3 extends over 13 amino acids. CDR1 is SGHRS, CDR2 YFSETQ, per germline. V was trimmed by 5 bases and J by 2 bases, leaving 11 bases between them.

Only one count was recorded for this clone. The chain is built from TRBV13 and TRBJ2-4; 7 bases map to TRBD1. The V gene end was trimmed by 0 bases and the J gene end by 8 bases; junction bases not matched to a gene: 4. In germline, CDR1 is PRHDT, CDR2 FYEKMQ (reference sequence). There are 14 residues in the CDR3. The CDR3 sequence: CASSLGGGSDIQYF. The DNA of the CDR3 is TGTGCCAGCAGCTTAGGAGGGGGCTCGGACATTCAGTACTTC.

The chain is built from TRBV5-5 and TRBJ1-2; no clear D gene. Trimming cost V 6 bases and J 4 bases, with 19 bases left between them. The CDR3 loop spans 15 amino acids. The V gene's germline CDR1 is SGHKS and CDR2 YYEKEE (reference sequence). For the CDR3, the DNA is TGTGCCAGCACCCTACAAGAAGGACTATCCTATGGCTACACCTTC. Translation: CASTLQEGLSYGYTF. The full variable domain, with the rest looked up from reference TRBV5-5 and TRBJ1-2, is DAGVTQSPTHLIKTRGQQVTLRCSPISGHKSVSWYQQVLGQGPQFIFQYYEKEERGRGNFPDRFSARQFPNYSSELNVNALLLGDSALYLCASTLQEGLSYGYTFGSGTRLTVV.

V gene TRBV4-1 combines with J gene TRBJ2-7; no definite D call. From germline, CDR1 is MGHRA and CDR2 YSYEKL. Trimming took 2 bases from V and 4 from J, leaving 6 bases between them. The CDR3 length is 12 residues. CDR3 nucleotide sequence: TGCGCCAGCAGCCAAAATAATTACGAGCAGTACTTC. Its translation is CASSQNNYEQYF.

A remark on this clone: Other DNA sequences from this sample encode an identical CDR3 as well. The genes are TRBV7-3 and TRBJ1-1; D is perhaps TRBD1 (5 bases). Trimming stripped 4 bases from V and 0 bases from J, with 9 bases between. CDR1 and CDR2 from the germline V gene are SGHTA and FQGTGA. The CDR3 extends over 14 amino acids. The CDR3 loop is CASSSGPMNTEAFF. CDR3 in DNA: TGTGCCAGCAGCTCAGGGCCCATGAACACTGAAGCTTTCTTT.

Details on this clone: At the DNA level, this CDR3 is encoded by other sequences in the same sample as well. The genes are TRBV18 and TRBJ2-5; TRBD1 might be the D (5 bases). The germline V gene encodes CDR1 KGHSH and CDR2 LQKENI. The CDR3 consists of 13 residues. V was clipped by 3 bases and J by 2 bases, with 7 bases between them. Written as DNA, the CDR3 is TGTGCCAGCTCACCGGGGCAGCAAGAGACCCAGTACTTC. It encodes CASSPGQQETQYF.

The chain employs TRBV5-4 and TRBJ1-2; tentative D call: TRBD1 (5 bases). Germline CDR1 and CDR2: SGHNT and YYREEE (reference sequence). Trimming cost V 4 bases and J 2 bases, with 15 bases left between them. CDR3 length: 15 amino acids. The CDR3 region is CASSMWGVGNYGYTF. DNA for the CDR3: TGTGCCAGCAGCATGTGGGGCGTAGGGAACTATGGCTACACCTTC.

This clone was found a few times. V is TRBV2 and J is TRBJ2-3; 8 bases agree with TRBD1. Germline V gene lookup returns CDR1 SNHLY and CDR2 FYNNEI. J lost 5 bases, V lost 0 bases, and 7 bases had no gene match. CDR3 length: 16 residues. The DNA for the CDR3 is TGTGCCAGCAGTGAAGCCGGACAGGGAAGTCTAGATACGCAGTATTTT. Encoded protein: CASSEAGQGSLDTQYF.

J is TRBJ2-3 and V is TRBV28, with 10 bases that match TRBD1. With V trimmed by 2 bases and J by 2 bases, 4 bases remained unmatched. The CDR3 is made up of 16 amino acids. The germline V gene encodes CDR1 MDHEN and CDR2 SYDVKM. CDR3 protein: CASSLTGTGATDTQYF. In DNA form, the CDR3 reads TGTGCCAGCAGTTTAACCGGGACAGGGGCCACAGATACGCAGTATTTT.

The chain is built from TRBV5-1 and TRBJ1-1, with TRBD1 matching 11 bases. Germline V gives CDR1 SGHRS, CDR2 YFSETQ. The CDR3 spans 17 residues. J gave up 5 bases and V 3 bases, and 12 bases lay outside the gene matches. The CDR3, as DNA: TGCGCCAGCAGCTCCGGACAGGGGGCAGGGTTTTATACTGAAGCTTTCTTT. This translates into CASSSGQGAGFYTEAFF.

V is TRBV11-2 and J is TRBJ2-7, with D perhaps TRBD2 (5 bases). Deletions cut 6 bases from V and 0 bases from J, with 12 bases between. Germline V gene sequence: CDR1 SGHAT, CDR2 FQNNGV. This CDR3 comprises 14 residues. CDR3 amino acids: CASSVRRISYEQYF. DNA of the CDR3: TGTGCCAGCAGTGTAAGGAGGATCTCCTACGAGCAGTACTTC.

This clone was counted between two and nine times. This chain connects TRBV12-5 to TRBJ1-2; perhaps TRBD1 as D (6 bases). The CDR3 extends over 18 amino acids. Trimming left V 4 bases short and J 6 bases short, with 27 bases between. Germline V gene sequence: CDR1 LGHNT, CDR2 FRNRAP. The DNA of the CDR3 is TGTGCTAGTGGTTCCCTGTGGGCAGGGGCGAGGCCGGTGGATGGCTACACCTTC. Its translation is CASGSLWAGARPVDGYTF.

Here the CDR3 DNA reads TGTGCCAGTAGTGCGGGACAGCTGAATTACGAGCAGTACTTC. As protein: CASSAGQLNYEQYF. V and J are TRBV19 and TRBJ2-7; D may be TRBD1 (7 bases). Germline V CDR1 and CDR2: LNHDA, SQIVND (reference sequence). V lost 5 bases to trimming and J lost 4 bases, with 15 bases between them. CDR3 length: 14 amino acids.

V is TRBV11-2 and J is TRBJ2-5, with a possible D match to TRBD2 (6 bases). Germline CDR1 SGHAT, CDR2 FQNNGV. The CDR3 has 14 amino acids. Trimming shortened V by 5 bases and J by 5 bases, and 15 bases separated the two germline ends. The CDR3 sequence is CASSPHGSGETQYF. DNA for the CDR3: TGTGCCAGCAGCCCTCACGGGAGCGGGGAGACCCAGTACTTC.

This chain connects TRBV18 to TRBJ2-3; the D gene is possibly TRBD2 (6 bases). The CDR3 has 16 residues. Deletions cut 4 bases from V and 2 bases from J, with 16 bases between. In germline, CDR1 is KGHSH, CDR2 LQKENI. The CDR3 bases are TGTGCCAGCTCACGTCTTTTGACTAGAAACACAGATACGCAGTATTTT. This codes for CASSRLLTRNTDTQYF.

This clone was picked up a small number of times. The chain couples TRBV5-1 to TRBJ1-1; D unclear. The CDR3 is made up of 14 amino acids. Trimming cost V 0 bases and J 0 bases, with 6 bases left between them. From germline, CDR1 is SGHRS and CDR2 YFSETQ. DNA for the CDR3: TGCGCCAGCAGCTTGGGTCACTTGAACACTGAAGCTTTCTTT. It encodes CASSLGHLNTEAFF. The complete variable domain, with remaining parts taken from reference TRBV5-1 and TRBJ1-1, reads KAGVTQTPRYLIKTRGQQVTLSCSPISGHRSVSWYQQTPGQGLQFLFEYFSETQRNKGNFPGRFSGRQFSNSRSEMNVSTLELGDSALYLCASSLGHLNTEAFFGQGTRLTVV.

This clone was seen just once. The chain has TRBV10-1 and TRBJ2-7, with TRBD2 identical over 9 bases. The V segment lost 0 bases and the J segment 6 bases; nucleotides outside the gene matches: 9. This CDR3 comprises 16 residues. Germline V lookup: CDR1 WNHNN, CDR2 SYGVQD (reference sequence). In DNA form, the CDR3 reads TGCGCCAGCAGTGAGTCTCGGCTAGCGGGATGGGGCGAGCAGTACTTC. Translating gives CASSESRLAGWGEQYF.

The sample holds one count of this clone. The rearrangement uses TRBV5-5 and TRBJ1-6; a weak D match, TRBD1 (6 bases). The V and J ends lost 1 base and 7 bases respectively, with 9 bases between them. CDR1 is SGHKS and CDR2 is YYEKEE in the germline V gene (reference sequence). The CDR3 covers 14 residues. The CDR3 DNA reads TGTGCCAGCAGCTTGATAGGACAGAATTCACCCCTCCACTTT. Encoded protein: CASSLIGQNSPLHF.

This rearrangement joins TRBV19 to TRBJ2-1, with 7 bases matching TRBD2. This CDR3 comprises 15 residues. V gave up 1 base and J gave up 4 bases; unmatched junction bases: 4. The germline CDR1 and CDR2 sequences are LNHDA and SQIVND (reference sequence). CDR3 region: CASSIGPSGYNEQFF. The CDR3 DNA is TGTGCCAGTAGTATAGGACCTAGCGGTTACAATGAGCAGTTCTTC.

The chain employs TRBV10-3 and TRBJ1-6; TRBD1 agrees at 7 bases. The J segment lost 8 bases and the V segment lost 5 bases, leaving 6 bases of the junction unmatched. CDR1 and CDR2 from the germline V gene are ENHRY and SYGVKD. The CDR3 loop spans 14 amino acids. CDR3 sequence reads: CAISRQGGDSPLHF. The CDR3, as DNA: TGTGCCATCAGTCGACAGGGCGGTGATTCACCCCTCCACTTT.